This T cell receptor (beta chain) was retrieved from a study of T cell repertoires in cytomegalovirus infection. Study-level results: Clonotypes of TCR beta that were HLA-C-restricted and CMV-specific dominated the ex vivo response.

TCRdb analysed the reads with MiXCR anew, one entry per CDR3 protein. The table has about 600,000 distinct CDR3 sequences, 24% seen once. On this clonotype: Its specificity is not known.

The sequencing sample was made of CD8+ T cells from PBMCs. This receptor was taken from a human donor in good health (CMV status not recorded). Some clones in this sample may be carry-over from other donors' samples.

Here the CDR3 DNA reads TGCAGCGTAGATGGACAGGGGGGACTAGAAGCTTTCTTT. Its protein is CSVDGQGGLEAFF. The chain is built from TRBV29-1 and TRBJ1-1; the match to TRBD1 covers 10 bases. CDR1 is SQVTM, CDR2 ANQGSEA, per germline. CDR3 size: 13 residues. With 6 bases clipped from V and 8 bases from J, the junction kept 9 bases outside the gene matches.